Listed here are 3 T cell receptor beta chains from one sample, sequenced in a study of early T cells in non-severe SARS-CoV-2 infection. TCRdb reprocessed the 5' RACE reads via MiXCR and lists one record per CDR3 protein. The sample records roughly 57,000 distinct CDR3 sequences, about 13% being singletons. The specimen comprised whole blood, sampled at baseline. The receptor source for this set is an adult who was a healthcare worker with PCR-confirmed SARS-CoV-2 infection or an uninfected control (not recorded which).

The chain is built from TRBV29-1 and TRBJ1-2; 10 bases agree with TRBD1. The CDR3 consists of 11 residues. The ends lost 6 bases at V and 9 bases at J; junction bases unmatched: 4. The germline V gene has CDR1 SQVTM and CDR2 ANQGSEA. CDR3 sequence reads: CSVGTGERYTF. The CDR3 bases are TGCAGCGTAGGGACAGGGGAGCGCTACACCTTC.

The chain joins TRBV14 to TRBJ2-7; the D gene is possibly TRBD1 (6 bases). The length of the CDR3 is 15 residues. The V end lost 4 bases, the J end lost 3 bases, and 16 bases lay between the germline ends. Germline-derived CDR1 and CDR2 are SGHDN and FVKESK. The CDR3 DNA reads TGTGCCAGCAGCCCCCTCCCCGGACAGATCTACGAGCAGTACTTC. Protein product: CASSPLPGQIYEQYF.

The chain has TRBV7-8 and TRBJ2-7; D ambiguous. The CDR3 length is 15 residues. Trimming took off 4 bases at V and 7 bases at J, with 20 bases between the two ends. Germline CDR1 and CDR2: SGHVS and FQNEAQ. CDR3 region: CASSSGPPIYVEQYF. CDR3 DNA: TGTGCCAGCAGCTCCGGACCCCCAATATACGTAGAGCAGTACTTC.